The 3 T cell receptor beta chains below were found in one sample sequenced in a study of blood T cell repertoires in COVID-19. Sequencing used immunoSEQ multiplex PCR; TCRdb keeps in-frame clones, though not all of them. The repertoire has 430,000 or so clones, about 88% of them found once; the top ten carry roughly 1.4%. Material: PBMCs or T cells enriched from blood (not recorded which). Receptors originate from a woman aged 18-29 years who had been exposed to COVID-19.

The V gene is TRBV12-5, the J gene TRBJ2-1; the match to TRBD2 covers 7 bases. Germline V lookup: CDR1 LGHNT, CDR2 FRNRAP. This CDR3 is built from 14 residues. Unmatched junction bases numbered 4, after V lost 6 bases and J lost 2 bases. CDR3 DNA: TGTGCTAGTGGCAGCGGGATCGCCTACAATGAGCAGTTCTTC. Its translation is CASGSGIAYNEQFF.

The chain recombines TRBV11-3 with TRBJ2-3; D possibly corresponds to TRBD2 (5 bases). Trimming took off 5 bases at V and 4 bases at J, with 7 bases between the two ends. The germline gives CDR1 SGHNT, CDR2 YENEEA. The CDR3 totals 12 residues. CDR3 sequence: CASSRGSDTQYF. The CDR3 region has the DNA TGTGCCAGCAGCCGGGGATCAGATACGCAGTATTTT.

CDR3 DNA: TGTGCCAGCACCTTGGACTTTTTCTATAATTCACCCCTCCACTTT. It specifies CASTLDFFYNSPLHF. The chain employs TRBV28 and TRBJ1-6, with unresolved D. CDR1 MDHEN and CDR2 SYDVKM come from the germline V gene. V gave up 7 bases and J gave up 3 bases, with 13 bases separating them. The CDR3 spans 15 residues.